Each of the 6 T cell receptor beta chains below was sequenced from the same sample in a study of OX40 agonist ivuxolimab in advanced cancers. The protocol was immunoSEQ multiplex PCR, while the TCRdb copy is restricted to in-frame clones and leaves out a portion. The repertoire holds 72,000 or so clones, with about 84% as singletons. The source was CD4+ or CD8+ T cells sorted from blood, collected in a trial of the OX40 agonist ivuxolimab. Receptors were obtained from an adult with an advanced solid tumor such as melanoma, head and neck, liver or kidney cancer.

This clone was recorded only once. The gene calls are TRBV30 and TRBJ2-7; 10 positions agree with TRBD2. Unmatched junction bases numbered 4, after V lost 4 bases and J lost 4 bases. Germline CDR1 and CDR2: GTSNPN and SVGIG (reference sequence). This CDR3 region has 13 residues. CDR3 in amino acids: CAWIASGSYEQYF. The DNA for the CDR3 is TGTGCCTGGATAGCTAGCGGGAGTTACGAGCAGTACTTC.

V and J are TRBV7-8 and TRBJ1-4; D remains unclear. CDR1 is SGHVS and CDR2 is FQNEAQ in the germline V gene. There are 13 residues in the CDR3. Trimming left V 5 bases short and J 8 bases short, with 12 bases between. CDR3 in amino acids: CASSLRAEEKLFF. CDR3 nucleotide sequence: TGTGCCAGCAGCCTCCGGGCGGAGGAAAAACTGTTTTTT.

This chain uses TRBV7-2 with TRBJ2-1; the D gene is possibly TRBD2 (5 bases). V was shortened by 2 bases and J by 13 bases, with 12 bases between the two germline ends. This CDR3 is built from 12 residues. The germline V gene encodes CDR1 SGHTA and CDR2 FQGNSA. CDR3 coding DNA: TGTGCCAGCAGCTTATCGCTAGCCCCTCAGTTCTTC. This sequence encodes CASSLSLAPQFF. The full variable domain, in which reference TRBV7-2 and TRBJ2-1 provide the parts outside the CDR3, is GAGVSQSPSNKVTEKGKDVELRCDPISGHTALYWYRQSLGQGLEFLIYFQGNSAPDKSGLPSDRFSAERTGGSVSTLTIQRTQQEDSAVYLCASSLSLAPQFFGPGTRLTVL.

This chain joins TRBV5-8 and TRBJ2-7, with a possible D match to TRBD1 (6 bases). Trimming shortened V by 6 bases and J by 0 bases, and 10 bases separated the two germline ends. The CDR3 extends over 13 amino acids. Germline CDR1 reads SGHTS; CDR2 reads YDEGEE. CDR3: CASMGTNSYEQYF. The CDR3 region has the DNA TGTGCCAGCATGGGGACAAACTCCTACGAGCAGTACTTC.

Sample share makes this clone medium-sized. This chain joins TRBV2 and TRBJ1-4; D is ambiguous. Germline assignment: CDR1 SNHLY and CDR2 FYNNEI. Trimming pared 6 bases from V and 4 bases from J, leaving 12 bases between. This CDR3 region has 14 residues. DNA for the CDR3: TGTGCCAGCAGGGGTCCCTACTTTAATGAAAAACTGTTTTTT. Protein product: CASRGPYFNEKLFF. The full variable domain, rest sourced from reference TRBV2 and TRBJ1-4, is EPEVTQTPSHQVTQMGQEVILRCVPISNHLYFYWYRQILGQKVEFLVSFYNNEISEKSEIFDDQFSVERPDGSNFTLKIRSTKLEDSAMYFCASRGPYFNEKLFFGSGTQLSVL.

This sequence joins TRBV30 and TRBJ2-7; 9 nucleotides agree with TRBD1. Germline values: CDR1 GTSNPN, CDR2 SVGIG (reference sequence). Trimming removed 0 bases from V and 6 bases from J; junction bases left unmatched: 9. This CDR3 is 15 amino acids long. The CDR3 region is CAWSVLGTGSSEQYF. In DNA, the CDR3 is TGTGCCTGGAGTGTACTTGGGACAGGGTCGAGCGAGCAGTACTTC.